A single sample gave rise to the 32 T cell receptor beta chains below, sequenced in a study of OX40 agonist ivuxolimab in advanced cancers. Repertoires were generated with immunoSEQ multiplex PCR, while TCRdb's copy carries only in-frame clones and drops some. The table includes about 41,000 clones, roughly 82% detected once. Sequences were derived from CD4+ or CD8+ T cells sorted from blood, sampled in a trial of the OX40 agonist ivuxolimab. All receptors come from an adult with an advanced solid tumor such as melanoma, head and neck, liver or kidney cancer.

The DNA for the CDR3 is TGTGCCAGCAGAGAGACAGGGGACGAGCAGTACTTC. Translated, it gives CASRETGDEQYF. The V and J genes are TRBV6-6 and TRBJ2-7, with 8 bases that match TRBD1. V lost 6 bases to trimming and J lost 5 bases; unmatched junction nucleotides: 3. The CDR3 has 12 residues. Per the germline V gene, CDR1 is MNHNY and CDR2 is SVGAGI (reference sequence).

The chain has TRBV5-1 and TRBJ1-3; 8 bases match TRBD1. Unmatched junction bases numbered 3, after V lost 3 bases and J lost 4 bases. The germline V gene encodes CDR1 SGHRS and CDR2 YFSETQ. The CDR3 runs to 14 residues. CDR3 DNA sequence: TGCGCCAGCAGCTGGGACAGGTCGGGAAACACCATATATTTT. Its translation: CASSWDRSGNTIYF.

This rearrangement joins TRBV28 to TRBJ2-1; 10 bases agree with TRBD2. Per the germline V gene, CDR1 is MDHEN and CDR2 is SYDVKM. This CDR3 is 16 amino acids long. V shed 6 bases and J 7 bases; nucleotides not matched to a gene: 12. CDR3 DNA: TGTGCCAGCAGCCAACGCCGACTAGCGGGCAGTAATGAGCAGTTCTTC. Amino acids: CASSQRRLAGSNEQFF.

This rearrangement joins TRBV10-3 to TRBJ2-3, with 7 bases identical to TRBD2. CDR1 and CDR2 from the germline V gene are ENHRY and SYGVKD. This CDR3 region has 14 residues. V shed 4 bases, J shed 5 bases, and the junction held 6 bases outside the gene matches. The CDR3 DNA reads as TGTGCCATCAGTGGGACTAGTGGTGTAGATACGCAGTATTTT. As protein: CAISGTSGVDTQYF.

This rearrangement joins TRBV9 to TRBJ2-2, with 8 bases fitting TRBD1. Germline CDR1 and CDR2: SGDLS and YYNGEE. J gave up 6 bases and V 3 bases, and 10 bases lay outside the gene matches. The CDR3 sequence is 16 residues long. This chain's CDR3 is CASSAQGAQLAGELFF. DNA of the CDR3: TGTGCCAGCAGCGCCCAGGGGGCCCAGCTAGCCGGGGAGCTGTTTTTT.

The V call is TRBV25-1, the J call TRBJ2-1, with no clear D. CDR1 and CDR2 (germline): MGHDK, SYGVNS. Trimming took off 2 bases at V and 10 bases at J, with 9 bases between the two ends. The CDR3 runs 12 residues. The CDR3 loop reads CASSEVSGEQFF. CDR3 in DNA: TGTGCCAGCAGTGAAGTTTCGGGCGAGCAGTTCTTC.

CDR3 sequence (DNA): TGTGCCAGCAGCGTAGGAACAGGGTTTTCTGGAAACACCATATATTTT. This encodes CASSVGTGFSGNTIYF. The V call is TRBV9, the J call TRBJ1-3; D is perhaps TRBD1 (6 bases). The CDR3 extends over 16 amino acids. The V end was cut by 0 bases, the J end by 1 base, with 11 bases between. The germline V gene encodes CDR1 SGDLS and CDR2 YYNGEE.

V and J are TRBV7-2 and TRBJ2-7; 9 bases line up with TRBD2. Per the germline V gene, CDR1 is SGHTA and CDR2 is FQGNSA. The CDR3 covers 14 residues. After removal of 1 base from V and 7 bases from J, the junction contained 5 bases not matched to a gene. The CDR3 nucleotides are TGTGCCAGCAGCTTAGGGCGGGGGGGGAAGGAGCAGTACTTC. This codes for CASSLGRGGKEQYF.

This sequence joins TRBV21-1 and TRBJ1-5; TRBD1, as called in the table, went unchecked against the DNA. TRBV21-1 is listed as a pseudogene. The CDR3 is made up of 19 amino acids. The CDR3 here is CASSKAAGLQTYSNQPQHF. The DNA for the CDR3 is TGTGCCAGCAGCAAAGCGGCAGGGCTACAAACTTACAGCAATCAGCCCCAGCATTTT.

The CDR3 is CSVSGAQETQYF. The CDR3 bases are TGCAGCGTTAGCGGGGCCCAAGAGACCCAGTACTTC. The chain has TRBV29-1 and TRBJ2-5; 7 bases align to TRBD2. The length of the CDR3 is 12 residues. Germline V gene data show CDR1 as SQVTM and CDR2 as ANQGSEA. Trimming cost V 5 bases and J 1 base; bases outside gene matches: 1. Together with reference TRBV29-1 and TRBJ2-5, the CDR3 gives the full variable domain: SAVISQKPSRDICQRGTSLTIQCQVDSQVTMMFWYRQQPGQSLTLIATANQGSEATYESGFVIDKFPISRPNLTFSTLTVSNMSPEDSSIYLCSVSGAQETQYFGPGTRLLVL.

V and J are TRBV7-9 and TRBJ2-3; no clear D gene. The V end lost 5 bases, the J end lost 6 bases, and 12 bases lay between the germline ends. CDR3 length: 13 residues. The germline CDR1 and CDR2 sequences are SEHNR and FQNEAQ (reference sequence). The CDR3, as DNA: TGTGCCAGCAGCGGCCTTCTTTCTGATACGCAGTATTTT. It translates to CASSGLLSDTQYF.

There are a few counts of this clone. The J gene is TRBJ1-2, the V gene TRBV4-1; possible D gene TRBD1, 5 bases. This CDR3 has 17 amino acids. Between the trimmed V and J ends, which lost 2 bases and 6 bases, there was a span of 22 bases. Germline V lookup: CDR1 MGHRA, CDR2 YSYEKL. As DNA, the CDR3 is TGCGCCAGCAGCCAACTAAACTTGGGACTGCCGGAGGATGGCTACACCTTC. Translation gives CASSQLNLGLPEDGYTF.

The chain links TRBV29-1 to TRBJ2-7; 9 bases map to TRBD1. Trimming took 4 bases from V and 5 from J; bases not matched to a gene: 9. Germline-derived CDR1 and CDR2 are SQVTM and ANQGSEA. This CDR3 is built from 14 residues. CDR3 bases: TGCAGCGTTGGGAAACAGGGGGCGCAGGACGAGCAGTACTTC. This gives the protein CSVGKQGAQDEQYF.

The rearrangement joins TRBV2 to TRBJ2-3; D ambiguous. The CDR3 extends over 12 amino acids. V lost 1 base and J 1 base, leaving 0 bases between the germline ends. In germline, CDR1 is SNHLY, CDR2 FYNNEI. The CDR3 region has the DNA TGTGCCAGCAGTGAAGGCACAGATACGCAGTATTTT. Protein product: CASSEGTDTQYF.

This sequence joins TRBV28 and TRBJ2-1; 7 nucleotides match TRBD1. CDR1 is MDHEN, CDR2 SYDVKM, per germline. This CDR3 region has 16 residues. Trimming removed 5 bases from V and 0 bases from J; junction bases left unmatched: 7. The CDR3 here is CASSRGGGSSYNEQFF. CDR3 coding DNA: TGTGCCAGCAGTCGAGGGGGCGGCAGCTCCTACAATGAGCAGTTCTTC. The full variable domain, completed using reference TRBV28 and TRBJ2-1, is DVKVTQSSRYLVKRTGEKVFLECVQDMDHENMFWYRQDPGLGLRLIYFSYDVKMKEKGDIPEGYSVSREKKERFSLILESASTNQTSMYLCASSRGGGSSYNEQFFGPGTRLTVL.

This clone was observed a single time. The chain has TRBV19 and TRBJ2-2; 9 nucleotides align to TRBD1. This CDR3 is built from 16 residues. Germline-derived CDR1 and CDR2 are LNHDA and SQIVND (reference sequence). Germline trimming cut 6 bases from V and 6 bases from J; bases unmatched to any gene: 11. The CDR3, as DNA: TGTGCCAGTAGATTACCGGGACAGGGTCGGGCCGGGGAGCTGTTTTTT. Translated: CASRLPGQGRAGELFF. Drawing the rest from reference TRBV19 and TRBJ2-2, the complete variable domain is DGGITQSPKYLFRKEGQNVTLSCEQNLNHDAMYWYRQDPGQGLRLIYYSQIVNDFQKGDIAEGYSVSREKKESFPLTVTSAQKNPTAFYLCASRLPGQGRAGELFFGEGSRLTVL.

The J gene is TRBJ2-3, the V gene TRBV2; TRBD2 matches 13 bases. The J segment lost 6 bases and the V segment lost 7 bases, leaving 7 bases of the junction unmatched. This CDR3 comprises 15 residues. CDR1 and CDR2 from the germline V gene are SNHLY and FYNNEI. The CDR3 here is CASNRLAGGRDTQYF. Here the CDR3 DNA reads TGTGCCAGCAACCGACTAGCGGGAGGAAGGGATACGCAGTATTTT.

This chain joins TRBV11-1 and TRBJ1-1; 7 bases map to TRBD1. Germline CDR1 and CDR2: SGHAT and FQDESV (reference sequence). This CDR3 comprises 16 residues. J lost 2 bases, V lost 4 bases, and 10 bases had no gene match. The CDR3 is CASSSTPGQKNTEAFF. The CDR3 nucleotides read TGTGCCAGCAGCTCGACACCGGGACAGAAAAACACTGAAGCTTTCTTT.

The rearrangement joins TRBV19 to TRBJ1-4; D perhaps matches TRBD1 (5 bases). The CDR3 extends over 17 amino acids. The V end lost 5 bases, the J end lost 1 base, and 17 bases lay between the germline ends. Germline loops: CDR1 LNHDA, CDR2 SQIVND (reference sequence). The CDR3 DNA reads TGTGCCAGTAGTTCCAACAGGCTGGGAGGAACTAATGAAAAACTGTTTTTT. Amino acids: CASSSNRLGGTNEKLFF. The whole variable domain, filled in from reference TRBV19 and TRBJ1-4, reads DGGITQSPKYLFRKEGQNVTLSCEQNLNHDAMYWYRQDPGQGLRLIYYSQIVNDFQKGDIAEGYSVSREKKESFPLTVTSAQKNPTAFYLCASSSNRLGGTNEKLFFGSGTQLSVL.

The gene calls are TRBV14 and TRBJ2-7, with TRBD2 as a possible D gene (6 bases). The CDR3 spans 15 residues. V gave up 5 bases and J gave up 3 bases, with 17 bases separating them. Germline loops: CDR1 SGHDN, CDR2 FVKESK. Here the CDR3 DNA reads TGTGCCAGCAGCGCTCCGGGACTTACCTACTACGAGCAGTACTTC. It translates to CASSAPGLTYYEQYF.

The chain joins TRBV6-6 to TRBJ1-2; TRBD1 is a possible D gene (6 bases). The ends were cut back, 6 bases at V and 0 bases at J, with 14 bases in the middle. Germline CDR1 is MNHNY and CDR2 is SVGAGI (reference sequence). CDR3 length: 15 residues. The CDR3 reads CASSSDRFPNYGYTF. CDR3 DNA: TGTGCCAGCAGCTCTGACAGGTTCCCTAACTATGGCTACACCTTC.

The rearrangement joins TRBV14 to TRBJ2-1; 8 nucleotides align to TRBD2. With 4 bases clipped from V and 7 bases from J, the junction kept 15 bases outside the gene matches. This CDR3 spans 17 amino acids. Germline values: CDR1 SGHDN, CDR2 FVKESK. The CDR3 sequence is CASSPLGAGLGRNEQFF. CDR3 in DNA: TGTGCCAGCAGCCCCCTAGGAGCGGGACTAGGACGAAATGAGCAGTTCTTC.

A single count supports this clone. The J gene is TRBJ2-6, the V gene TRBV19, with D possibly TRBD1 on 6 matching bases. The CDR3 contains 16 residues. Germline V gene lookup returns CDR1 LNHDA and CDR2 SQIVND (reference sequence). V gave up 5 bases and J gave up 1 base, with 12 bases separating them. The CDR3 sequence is CASSVSRGSGANVLTF. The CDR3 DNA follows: TGTGCCAGTAGTGTGTCCAGGGGATCTGGGGCCAACGTCCTGACTTTC.

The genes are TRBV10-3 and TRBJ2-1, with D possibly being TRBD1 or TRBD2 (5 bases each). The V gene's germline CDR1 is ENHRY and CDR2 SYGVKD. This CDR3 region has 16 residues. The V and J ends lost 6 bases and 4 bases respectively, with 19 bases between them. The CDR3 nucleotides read TGTGCCATCAGCGCCACCTCCGGGGACCCTTACAATGAGCAGTTCTTC. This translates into CAISATSGDPYNEQFF.

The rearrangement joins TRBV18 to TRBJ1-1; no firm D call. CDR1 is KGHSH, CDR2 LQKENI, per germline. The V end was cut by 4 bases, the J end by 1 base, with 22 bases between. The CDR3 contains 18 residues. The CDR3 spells CASSLFFGRAGKNTEAFF. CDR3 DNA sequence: TGTGCCAGCTCACTTTTCTTTGGGAGAGCAGGAAAGAACACTGAAGCTTTCTTT.

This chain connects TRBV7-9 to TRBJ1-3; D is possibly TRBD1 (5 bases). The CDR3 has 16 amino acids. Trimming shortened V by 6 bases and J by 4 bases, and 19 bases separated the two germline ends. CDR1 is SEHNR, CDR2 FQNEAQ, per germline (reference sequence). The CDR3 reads CASSDLKGLRGNTIYF. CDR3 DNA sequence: TGTGCCAGCAGTGACTTGAAGGGGCTTAGGGGAAACACCATATATTTT.

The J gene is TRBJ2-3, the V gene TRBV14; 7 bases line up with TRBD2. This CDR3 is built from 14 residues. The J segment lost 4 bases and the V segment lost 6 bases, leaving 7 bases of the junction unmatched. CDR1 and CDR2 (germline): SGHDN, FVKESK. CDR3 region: CASRHRTRADTQYF. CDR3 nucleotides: TGTGCCAGCAGGCACAGGACTAGGGCAGATACGCAGTATTTT.

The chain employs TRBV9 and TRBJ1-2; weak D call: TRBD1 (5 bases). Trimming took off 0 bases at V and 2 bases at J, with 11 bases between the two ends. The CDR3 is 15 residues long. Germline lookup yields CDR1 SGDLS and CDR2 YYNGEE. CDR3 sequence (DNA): TGTGCCAGCAGCGTAGTTGCAGGGTCCAACTATGGCTACACCTTC. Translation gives CASSVVAGSNYGYTF.

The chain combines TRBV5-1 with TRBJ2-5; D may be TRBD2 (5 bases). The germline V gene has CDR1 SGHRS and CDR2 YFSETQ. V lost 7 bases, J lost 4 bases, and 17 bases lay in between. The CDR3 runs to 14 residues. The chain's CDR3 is CASRAWGVGETQYF. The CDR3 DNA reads TGCGCCAGCCGCGCATGGGGAGTTGGAGAGACCCAGTACTTC.

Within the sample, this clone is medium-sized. CDR3 DNA: TGTGCCAGCAGTCCCGACAGGGCCTACCGCTACACCTTC. Translating it yields CASSPDRAYRYTF. This rearrangement joins TRBV14 to TRBJ1-2, with 7 bases identical to TRBD1. The length of the CDR3 is 13 residues. The V gene's germline CDR1 is SGHDN and CDR2 FVKESK. V trimming: 6 bases; J trimming: 9 bases; junction bases outside the gene matches: 10.

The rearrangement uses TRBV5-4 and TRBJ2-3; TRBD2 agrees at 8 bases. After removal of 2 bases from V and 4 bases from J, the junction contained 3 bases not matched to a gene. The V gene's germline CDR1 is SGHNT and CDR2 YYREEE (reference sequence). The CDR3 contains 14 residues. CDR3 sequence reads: CASSLAGVSDTQYF. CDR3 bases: TGTGCCAGCAGCTTAGCGGGAGTGTCAGATACGCAGTATTTT.

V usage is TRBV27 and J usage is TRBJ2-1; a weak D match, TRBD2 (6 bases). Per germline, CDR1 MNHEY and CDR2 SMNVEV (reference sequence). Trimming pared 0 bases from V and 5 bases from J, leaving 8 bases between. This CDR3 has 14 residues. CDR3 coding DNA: TGTGCCAGCAGTTTATCCGGGACTCACAATGAGCAGTTCTTC. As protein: CASSLSGTHNEQFF.